What follows are 24 T cell receptor beta chains derived from one specimen sequenced in a study of regulatory and conventional T cells in RAG deficiency. The sorted conventional CD4+ T cells were CD25-low and CD127-high, with genomic DNA sequenced. Data came from immunoSEQ multiplex PCR; TCRdb stores just in-frame clones and leaves some out. The table shows some 23,000 clones, with 90% to 95% occurring only once. A further study also used this sample, focusing on regulatory T cells. As that study records: Primers: 52 TRBV forward and 13 TRBJ reverse.

The sequencing input was CD4+ T cells sorted from blood. Receptors originate from a human donor in good health.

V usage is TRBV5-8 and J usage is TRBJ2-1, with 8 bases matching TRBD2. Germline V gene data show CDR1 as SGHTS and CDR2 as YDEGEE. Trimming at V came to 4 bases and at J to 0 bases, leaving 3 bases not matched to a gene. This CDR3 has 15 residues. The CDR3, as DNA: TGTGCCAGCAGCGAGAGCGGGGGCTCCTACAATGAGCAGTTCTTC. Encoded protein: CASSESGGSYNEQFF.

The V gene is TRBV4-2, the J gene TRBJ2-5; 7 bases are a match to TRBD2. In germline, CDR1 is LGHNA, CDR2 YNFKEQ. J was trimmed by 1 base and V by 0 bases; bases with no gene match: 2. The CDR3 covers 15 residues. This CDR3 reads CASSQDAGVQETQYF. CDR3 nucleotide sequence: TGTGCCAGCAGCCAAGATGCGGGGGTCCAAGAGACCCAGTACTTC.

This chain uses TRBV9 with TRBJ2-5; D is uncertain. The DNA matches TRBJ2-7 better at its end, which makes the J call doubtful. The CDR3 is 14 residues long. The germline CDR1 and CDR2 sequences are SGDLS and YYNGEE. CDR3 sequence: CASSVDHGTYEQYF. The CDR3 nucleotides read TGTGCCAGCAGCGTAGACCACGGTACCTACGAGCAGTACTTC.

The chain links TRBV11-2 to TRBJ1-1, with no clear D. The germline V gene has CDR1 SGHAT and CDR2 FQNNGV. The CDR3 extends over 14 amino acids. V was cut by 5 bases and J by 0 bases, with 10 bases left in between. CDR3 in DNA: TGTGCCAGCAGCCCTATTAGGATGAACACTGAAGCTTTCTTT. Its translation is CASSPIRMNTEAFF.

V gene TRBV5-4 combines with J gene TRBJ2-6; D is unresolved. This CDR3 spans 15 amino acids. Germline CDR1 is SGHNT and CDR2 is YYREEE (reference sequence). V was shortened by 0 bases and J by 2 bases, with 6 bases between the two germline ends. The DNA for the CDR3 is TGTGCCAGCAGCTTGGGTGCGGCTGGGGCCAACGTCCTGACTTTC. This encodes CASSLGAAGANVLTF.

The CDR3 region has the DNA TGTGCCAGCAGTCCATGGGACAGCCCATCCTACGAGCAGTACTTC. Translating it yields CASSPWDSPSYEQYF. The chain combines TRBV5-6 with TRBJ2-7; 7 bases fit TRBD1. From germline, CDR1 is SGHDT and CDR2 YYEEEE. This CDR3 is 15 amino acids long. V lost 5 bases, J lost 1 base, and 9 bases stayed unmatched. Full variable domain (remainder filled in from reference TRBV5-6 and TRBJ2-7): DAGVTQSPTHLIKTRGQQVTLRCSPKSGHDTVSWYQQALGQGPQFIFQYYEEEERQRGNFPDRFSGHQFPNYSSELNVNALLLGDSALYLCASSPWDSPSYEQYFGPGTRLTVT.

J is TRBJ1-5 and V is TRBV18; a weak D match, TRBD1 (5 bases). Germline lookup yields CDR1 KGHSH and CDR2 LQKENI. V lost 3 bases, J lost 0 bases, and 15 bases lay in between. The CDR3 totals 17 residues. The CDR3 region has the DNA TGTGCCAGCTCACCCTCTTCGACAGTGATTAGCAATCAGCCCCAGCATTTT. This gives the protein CASSPSSTVISNQPQHF.

The CDR3 bases are TGCACCAGCAGCCCCTTACAGAATCAGCCCCAGCATTTT. Its protein product is CTSSPLQNQPQHF. The chain uses TRBV1 and TRBJ1-5; the D segment call TRBD1 is taken from the table without a DNA check. TRBV1 is a pseudogene. This CDR3 region has 13 residues.

This clone occurred once. CDR3 bases: TGCGCCAGCAGCTTGGGGGACACGAACACTGAAGCTTTCTTT. Translated: CASSLGDTNTEAFF. The rearrangement uses TRBV5-1 and TRBJ1-1, with a tentative D call TRBD1 (6 bases). CDR1 is SGHRS and CDR2 is YFSETQ in the germline V gene. This CDR3 region has 14 residues. The V end was cut by 0 bases, the J end by 1 base, with 7 bases between.

The V call is TRBV20-1, the J call TRBJ2-3; D gene ambiguous. The germline CDR1 and CDR2 sequences are DFQATT and SNEGSKA (reference sequence). The CDR3 runs to 11 residues. Trimming took 5 bases from V and 2 from J, leaving 5 bases between them. CDR3: CSALLTDTQYF. DNA of the CDR3: TGCAGTGCTCTCCTCACAGATACGCAGTATTTT.

The CDR3 protein is CASRLAGQTTGELFF. In nucleotides, the CDR3 is TGTGCCAGTAGACTAGCGGGACAAACCACCGGGGAGCTGTTTTTT. This chain connects TRBV19 to TRBJ2-2, with 10 bases that match TRBD2. V gave up 6 bases and J gave up 4 bases; unmatched junction bases: 5. Per germline, CDR1 LNHDA and CDR2 SQIVND (reference sequence). This CDR3 has 15 residues.

V and J are TRBV18 and TRBJ1-1; the D gene is possibly TRBD1 (5 bases). The CDR3 spans 14 residues. Germline V gene lookup returns CDR1 KGHSH and CDR2 LQKENI. The V gene lost 4 bases and the J gene lost 1 base, with 10 bases spanning the gap. CDR3 residues: CASSLVQGNTEAFF. The CDR3 coding sequence is TGTGCCAGCTCACTTGTCCAGGGGAACACTGAAGCTTTCTTT.

The V gene is TRBV28, the J gene TRBJ2-7; 10 bases are shared with TRBD2. This CDR3 is 18 amino acids long. The germline V gene has CDR1 MDHEN and CDR2 SYDVKM. V was clipped by 0 bases and J by 2 bases; unmatched bases: 10. As DNA, the CDR3 is TGTGCCAGCAGTTTATGGGCGGGCGATACTAGCGGGACCTACGAGCAGTACTTC. Encoded protein: CASSLWAGDTSGTYEQYF.

The chain couples TRBV10-2 to TRBJ2-7; TRBD1 is a possible D gene (6 bases). Trimming shortened V by 0 bases and J by 7 bases, and 7 bases separated the two germline ends. The CDR3 length is 12 residues. Germline loops: CDR1 WSHSY, CDR2 SAAADI. The CDR3 nucleotides read TGCGCCAGCAGTGAGTCTAGGGGGGAGCAGTACTTC. Residues: CASSESRGEQYF.

With respect to this clone: The sample holds other DNA sequences that translate to the same CDR3. The chain recombines TRBV18 with TRBJ1-4; 11 bases line up with TRBD1. CDR1 and CDR2 (germline): KGHSH, LQKENI. With V trimmed by 6 bases and J by 14 bases, 11 bases remained unmatched. The CDR3 sequence is 14 residues long. The CDR3 DNA is TGTGCCAGCTCCCTGGACAGGGGGCGCAGTATGCTGTTTTTT. Translating it yields CASSLDRGRSMLFF.

The chain is built from TRBV10-2 and TRBJ1-2, with D maybe TRBD1 (5 bases). Germline V lookup: CDR1 WSHSY, CDR2 SAAADI. The V gene lost 6 bases and the J gene lost 4 bases, with 12 bases spanning the gap. The CDR3 extends over 13 amino acids. For the CDR3, the DNA is TGCGCCAGCAGCCCAGGGTGGGGCTATGGCTACACCTTC. As protein: CASSPGWGYGYTF.

This chain uses TRBV18 with TRBJ2-5; no reliable D call. V dropped 4 bases and J dropped 2 bases, with 5 bases sitting between them. The CDR3 covers 12 residues. The V gene's germline CDR1 is KGHSH and CDR2 LQKENI. CDR3 in DNA: TGTGCCAGCTCACAGACACAAGAGACCCAGTACTTC. It codes for CASSQTQETQYF.

The genes are TRBV5-1 and TRBJ1-4; D unresolved. The length of the CDR3 is 14 residues. V lost 5 bases and J 4 bases, leaving 12 bases between the germline ends. CDR1 is SGHRS, CDR2 YFSETQ, per germline. The CDR3 DNA follows: TGCGCCAGCAGTTGGTCCCTCGGTAATGAAAAACTGTTTTTT. It translates to CASSWSLGNEKLFF.

The chain recombines TRBV9 with TRBJ2-2; no firm D call. The V gene lost 8 bases and the J gene lost 5 bases, with 16 bases spanning the gap. CDR3 size: 14 residues. Germline-derived CDR1 and CDR2 are SGDLS and YYNGEE. The CDR3, as DNA: TGTGCCAGTGAGTACGGCCCATATACCGGGGAGCTGTTTTTT. It translates to CASEYGPYTGELFF.

This chain uses TRBV28 with TRBJ2-7, with D perhaps TRBD1 (7 bases). Germline CDR1 is MDHEN and CDR2 is SYDVKM. The CDR3 covers 16 residues. Trimming took off 3 bases at V and 3 bases at J, with 18 bases between the two ends. CDR3 DNA sequence: TGTGCCAGCAGTTTCCGGCGATCAGGGGGGAGCTACGAGCAGTACTTC. The encoded protein is CASSFRRSGGSYEQYF.

The chain recombines TRBV2 with TRBJ1-5, with 7 bases lining up with TRBD1. Trimming at V came to 0 bases and at J to 1 base, leaving 0 bases not matched to a gene. This CDR3 has 15 residues. Germline V gives CDR1 SNHLY, CDR2 FYNNEI. CDR3 amino acids: CASSEAGQSNQPQHF. The CDR3 DNA reads TGTGCCAGCAGTGAAGCGGGACAGAGCAATCAGCCCCAGCATTTT.

The rearrangement joins TRBV11-2 to TRBJ1-1; TRBD1 might be the D (6 bases). Germline-derived CDR1 and CDR2 are SGHAT and FQNNGV. This CDR3 is 13 amino acids long. V lost 7 bases to trimming and J lost 4 bases, with 13 bases between them. CDR3 region: CASTFTGATEAFF. CDR3 sequence (DNA): TGTGCCAGCACCTTCACGGGGGCCACTGAAGCTTTCTTT.

The V call is TRBV4-1, the J call TRBJ2-1; 13 nucleotides match TRBD2. CDR3 length: 18 amino acids. Germline CDR1 is MGHRA and CDR2 is YSYEKL. The V and J ends lost 4 bases and 0 bases, in that order; junction bases with no gene match: 6. In DNA, the CDR3 is TGCGCCAGCAGCCGAGGACTAGCGGGAGCCAGCTCCTACAATGAGCAGTTCTTC. Translating it yields CASSRGLAGASSYNEQFF.

The chain carries TRBV4-1 and TRBJ1-5; D may be TRBD1 (6 bases). Trimming shortened V by 1 base and J by 5 bases, and 15 bases separated the two germline ends. This CDR3 has 16 amino acids. Germline-derived CDR1 and CDR2 are MGHRA and YSYEKL. The CDR3 spells CASSQGAGAGHQPQHF. CDR3 DNA: TGCGCCAGCAGCCAAGGTGCGGGGGCAGGGCATCAGCCCCAGCATTTT.